This T cell receptor beta chain was obtained from a study of blood T cell repertoires in COVID-19. At the level of the study: Italy, Spain and the United States were the sources of the convalescent and acute COVID-19 samples.

In the study's own analysis: How many nucleated cells were present was estimated from reference gene primer amplification. Repertoires were generated with immunoSEQ multiplex PCR, while TCRdb's copy carries only in-frame clones and drops some. V and J calls and clone size are as listed in that table; D and trimming were resolved from the DNA. This sample yields approximately 280,000 clones, of which approximately 90% are seen a single time; about 6% belongs to the top ten. V lost 7 bases and J lost 3, with 14 bases in between. The CDR3 has 14 residues. The germline V gene has CDR1 KGHDR and CDR2 SFDVKD. Clinical histories supplied by participants themselves formed the basis of cohort assignment. Recovered status in Cohort 3 required two negative PCRs, clearance, or symptom resolution.

J is TRBJ2-5 and V is TRBV24-1; TRBD2 might be the D (7 bases). Sequenced sample: PBMCs or T cells enriched from blood (not recorded which). The sequence was collected from a woman between 35 and 50 years old who had recovered from COVID-19. CDR3 sequence: CATRGGANEETQYF. CDR3 nucleotide sequence: TGTGCCACCAGGGGGGGGGCGAACGAAGAGACCCAGTACTTC.